The present T cell receptor (beta chain) was sequenced within a study of immune cell composition in non-small cell lung cancer. Assay: immunoSEQ multiplex PCR; the TCRdb copy retains only in-frame clones and omits some. The table lists around 2,300 clones, 55% to 75% of them singletons. The junction had 7 bases not matched to a gene; V was cut back by 7 bases and J by 1 base. CDR1 MNHNY and CDR2 SVGAGI come from the germline V gene (reference sequence). The CDR3 is made up of 14 amino acids. The sample holds one count of this clone. Normal lung was taken at the farthest possible site, at least 3 cm from tumour.

The V call is TRBV6-6, the J call TRBJ2-7; 7 nucleotides align to TRBD1. The source of this sequence is a human donor with non-small cell lung cancer. The sequenced sample was non-adjacent lung tissue. The CDR3 DNA reads as TGTGCCAGCACCTTAACAGGGGCATCCTACGAGCAGTACTTC. It encodes CASTLTGASYEQYF.